Following are 3 T cell receptor beta chains from one sample sequenced in a study of T cell changes during pregnancy in multiple sclerosis. The assay was immunoSEQ multiplex PCR, and TCRdb's table has in-frame clones only and misses some. The profile shows roughly 58,000 clones, about 88% of them singletons. Sequencing used CD8+ T cells from peripheral blood mononuclear cells, obtained before pregnancy. These receptors all stem from a female donor with multiple sclerosis, enrolled in a pregnancy study.

The chain carries TRBV7-2 and TRBJ2-1, with a possible D match to TRBD2 (7 bases). There are 15 residues in the CDR3. V was cut by 1 base and J by 6 bases, with 13 bases left in between. Germline-derived CDR1 and CDR2 are SGHTA and FQGNSA. This CDR3 reads CASSLVRGPRNEQFF. The CDR3 DNA reads TGTGCCAGCAGCTTAGTGCGGGGGCCCCGCAATGAGCAGTTCTTC.

The V call is TRBV7-6, the J call TRBJ2-7; 11 bases line up with TRBD2. Unmatched junction bases numbered 9, after V lost 5 bases and J lost 0 bases. This CDR3 contains 17 residues. Germline lookup yields CDR1 SGHVS and CDR2 FNYEAQ. The CDR3 here is CASSPETSGDFSYEQYF. DNA of the CDR3: TGTGCCAGCAGCCCGGAGACTAGCGGGGACTTCTCCTACGAGCAGTACTTC. Full variable domain (rest looked up from reference TRBV7-6 and TRBJ2-7): GAGVSQSPRYKVTKRGQDVALRCDPISGHVSLYWYRQALGQGPEFLTYFNYEAQQDKSGLPNDRFSAERPEGSISTLTIQRTEQRDSAMYRCASSPETSGDFSYEQYFGPGTRLTVT.

The CDR3 region has the DNA TGTGCCAGCAGCGTAGGGACTCCCCTGGATACGCAGTATTTT. Amino acid sequence: CASSVGTPLDTQYF. The V gene is TRBV9, the J gene TRBJ2-3, with a tentative D call TRBD2 (5 bases). Germline CDR1 reads SGDLS; CDR2 reads YYNGEE. This CDR3 has 14 amino acids. The V end was cut by 0 bases, the J end by 6 bases, with 11 bases between.